This T cell receptor (beta chain) comes out of a study of blood T cell repertoires in COVID-19. TCRdb keeps only in-frame clones here, not all; method: immunoSEQ multiplex PCR. The table records around 40,000 clones, approximately 85% of them present only once. This CDR3 has 16 amino acids. CDR1 and CDR2 (germline): SGHRS, YFSETQ. J lost 4 bases, V lost 4 bases, and 5 bases had no gene match. This receptor was identified in a human donor in a cohort sampled during active COVID-19. Sequencing was performed on peripheral blood. This chain joins TRBV5-1 and TRBJ2-3; 14 bases align to TRBD2. CDR3 sequence reads: CASSHGTSGGADTQYF. For the CDR3, the DNA is TGCGCCAGCAGCCACGGGACTAGCGGGGGCGCAGATACGCAGTATTTT. Combining the CDR3 with reference TRBV5-1 and TRBJ2-3 gives the whole variable domain KAGVTQTPRYLIKTRGQQVTLSCSPISGHRSVSWYQQTPGQGLQFLFEYFSETQRNKGNFPGRFSGRQFSNSRSEMNVSTLELGDSALYLCASSHGTSGGADTQYFGPGTRLTVL.